There are many counts of the clone carrying this TCR beta chain. The target antigen is unknown. This sample was taken from a study of T cells in Graves' hyperthyroidism and ophthalmopathy. Study results and limitations: Most thyroid clonotypes expanded above 0.001 were also detected in blood.

With duration under 3 months, ophthalmopathy was active: Clinical Activity Score at least 3, NOSPECS at least 4. Orbital computed tomography, thyroid ultrasound, serum thyroxine and TRAb, and clinical symptoms together informed the diagnoses. More than 9.5 ml fresh peripheral blood yielded the PBMCs. The CDR3 is 15 residues long. Germline CDR1 is MNHEY and CDR2 is SVGAGI. V lost 2 bases, J lost 5 bases, and 8 bases stayed unmatched. TCR beta CDR3 regions were amplified from RNA. RT-PCR in the first round (using the HTBI primer set) targeted the TCR CDR3. From the multiplex PCR reads, TCRdb called clonotypes with MiXCR, one entry per CDR3 protein. This table has hundreds of thousands of distinct CDR3 sequences, around 21% appearing once.

The source material was blood. V gene TRBV6-5 combines with J gene TRBJ2-7, with 8 positions matching TRBD2. This TCR derives from a man aged 30 to 45 with Graves' ophthalmopathy. The CDR3 sequence is CASSYGVEAGDEQYF. The CDR3 bases are TGTGCCAGCAGTTACGGAGTAGAAGCGGGAGACGAGCAGTACTTC.